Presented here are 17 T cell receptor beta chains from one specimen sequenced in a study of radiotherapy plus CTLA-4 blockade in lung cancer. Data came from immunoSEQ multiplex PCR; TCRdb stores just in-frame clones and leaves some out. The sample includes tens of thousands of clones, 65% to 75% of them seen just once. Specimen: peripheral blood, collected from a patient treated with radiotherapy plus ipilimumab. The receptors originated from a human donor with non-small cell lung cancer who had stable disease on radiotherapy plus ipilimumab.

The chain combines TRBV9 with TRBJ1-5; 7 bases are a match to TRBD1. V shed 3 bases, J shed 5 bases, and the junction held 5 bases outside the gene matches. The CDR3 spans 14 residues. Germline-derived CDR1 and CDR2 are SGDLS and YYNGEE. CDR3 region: CASSARDSYQPQHF. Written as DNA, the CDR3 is TGTGCCAGCAGCGCCCGGGACAGCTATCAGCCCCAGCATTTT.

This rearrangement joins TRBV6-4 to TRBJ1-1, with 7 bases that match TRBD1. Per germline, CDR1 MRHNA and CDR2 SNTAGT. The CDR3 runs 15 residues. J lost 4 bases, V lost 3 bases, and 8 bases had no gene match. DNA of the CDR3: TGTGCCAGCAGTGAAATGCCAGGGGGGATCACTGAAGCTTTCTTT. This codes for CASSEMPGGITEAFF.

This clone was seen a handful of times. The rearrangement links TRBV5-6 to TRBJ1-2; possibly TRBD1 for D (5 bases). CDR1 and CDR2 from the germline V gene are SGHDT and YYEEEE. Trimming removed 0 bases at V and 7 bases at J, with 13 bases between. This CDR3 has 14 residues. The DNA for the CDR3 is TGTGCCAGCAGCTTGGTATCCAGGGAAGCTGGCTACACCTTC. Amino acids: CASSLVSREAGYTF.

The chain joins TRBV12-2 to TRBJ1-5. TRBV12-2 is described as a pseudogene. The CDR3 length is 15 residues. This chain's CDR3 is CASRGIGGCNQPQHF. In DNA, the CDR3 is TGTGCAAGTCGCGGGATCGGGGGATGCAATCAGCCCCAGCATTTT.

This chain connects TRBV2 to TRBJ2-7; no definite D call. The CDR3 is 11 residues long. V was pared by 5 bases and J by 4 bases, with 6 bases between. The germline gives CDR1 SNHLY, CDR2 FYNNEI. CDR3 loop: CASSLEYEQYF. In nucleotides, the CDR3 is TGTGCCAGCAGTTTAGAATACGAGCAGTACTTC.

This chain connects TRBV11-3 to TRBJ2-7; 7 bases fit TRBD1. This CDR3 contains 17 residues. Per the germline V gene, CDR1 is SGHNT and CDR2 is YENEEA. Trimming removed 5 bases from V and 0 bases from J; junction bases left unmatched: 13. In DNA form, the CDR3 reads TGTGCCAGCAGCAACCGAAGGGACAGCCAAAACTCCTACGAGCAGTACTTC. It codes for CASSNRRDSQNSYEQYF. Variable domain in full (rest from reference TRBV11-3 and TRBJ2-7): EAGVVQSPRYKIIEKKQPVAFWCNPISGHNTLYWYLQNLGQGPELLIRYENEEAVDDSQLPKDRFSAERLKGVDSTLKIQPAELGDSAVYLCASSNRRDSQNSYEQYFGPGTRLTVT.

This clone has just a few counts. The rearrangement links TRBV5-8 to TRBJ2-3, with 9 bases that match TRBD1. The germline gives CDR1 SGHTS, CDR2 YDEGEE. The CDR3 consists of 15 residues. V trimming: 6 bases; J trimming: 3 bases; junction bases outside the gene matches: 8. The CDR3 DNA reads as TGTGCCAGCACGACGGGACAGGGTCTAACAGATACGCAGTATTTT. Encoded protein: CASTTGQGLTDTQYF.

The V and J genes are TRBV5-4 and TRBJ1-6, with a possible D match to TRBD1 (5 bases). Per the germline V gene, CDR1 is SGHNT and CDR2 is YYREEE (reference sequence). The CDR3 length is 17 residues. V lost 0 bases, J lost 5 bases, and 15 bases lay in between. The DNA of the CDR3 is TGTGCCAGCAGCTTGGCCGGGGGGAGTCGAGATAATTCACCCCTCCACTTT. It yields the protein CASSLAGGSRDNSPLHF. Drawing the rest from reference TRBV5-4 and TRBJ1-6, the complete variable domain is ETGVTQSPTHLIKTRGQQVTLRCSSQSGHNTVSWYQQALGQGPQFIFQYYREEENGRGNFPPRFSGLQFPNYSSELNVNALELDDSALYLCASSLAGGSRDNSPLHFGNGTRLTVT.

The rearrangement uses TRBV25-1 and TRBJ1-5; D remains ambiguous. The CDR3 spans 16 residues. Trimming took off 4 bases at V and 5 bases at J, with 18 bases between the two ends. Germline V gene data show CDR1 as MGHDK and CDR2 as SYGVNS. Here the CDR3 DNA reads TGTGCCAGCAGTGTATTGCCAGGAAAGCTTGATCAGCCCCAGCATTTT. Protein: CASSVLPGKLDQPQHF. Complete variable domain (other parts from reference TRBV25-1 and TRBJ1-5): EADIYQTPRYLVIGTGKKITLECSQTMGHDKMYWYQQDPGMELHLIHYSYGVNSTEKGDLSSESTVSRIRTEHFPLTLESARPSHTSQYLCASSVLPGKLDQPQHFGDGTRLSIL.

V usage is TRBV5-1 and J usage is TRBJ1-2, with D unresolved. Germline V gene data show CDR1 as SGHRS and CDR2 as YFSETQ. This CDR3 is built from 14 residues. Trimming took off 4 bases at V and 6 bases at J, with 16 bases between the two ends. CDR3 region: CASSHQGRPDGYTF. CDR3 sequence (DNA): TGCGCCAGCAGCCACCAAGGCAGGCCGGATGGCTACACCTTC.

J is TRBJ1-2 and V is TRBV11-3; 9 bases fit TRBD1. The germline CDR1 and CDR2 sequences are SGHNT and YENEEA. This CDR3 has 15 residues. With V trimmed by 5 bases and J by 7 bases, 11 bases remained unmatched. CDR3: CASSPRQGGLSGYTF. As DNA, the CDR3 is TGTGCCAGCAGCCCCAGACAGGGGGGTCTCTCTGGCTACACCTTC.

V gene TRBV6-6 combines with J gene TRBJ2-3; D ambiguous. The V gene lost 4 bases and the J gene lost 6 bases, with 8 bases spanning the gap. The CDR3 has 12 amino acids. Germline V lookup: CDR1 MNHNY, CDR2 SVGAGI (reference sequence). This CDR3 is CASSSFGDTQYF. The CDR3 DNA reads TGTGCCAGCAGTTCCTTCGGGGATACGCAGTATTTT.

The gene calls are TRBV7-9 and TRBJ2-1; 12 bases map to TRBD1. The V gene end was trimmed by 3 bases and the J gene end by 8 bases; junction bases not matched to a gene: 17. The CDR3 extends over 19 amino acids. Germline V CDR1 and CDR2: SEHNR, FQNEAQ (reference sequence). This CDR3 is CASSFPTKAGQGARDEQFF. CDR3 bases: TGTGCCAGCAGCTTTCCTACAAAAGCGGGACAGGGGGCGAGGGATGAGCAGTTCTTC.

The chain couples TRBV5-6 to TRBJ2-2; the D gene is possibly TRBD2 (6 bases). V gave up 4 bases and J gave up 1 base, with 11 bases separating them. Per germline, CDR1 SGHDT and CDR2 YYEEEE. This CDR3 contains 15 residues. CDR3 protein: CASSQLGGNTGELFF. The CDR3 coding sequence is TGTGCCAGCAGCCAACTGGGGGGGAACACCGGGGAGCTGTTTTTT.

CDR3 bases: TGTGCCAGCAGCGTAGCTTGGGGCCCATCCTACGAGCAGTACTTC. As protein: CASSVAWGPSYEQYF. V gene TRBV9 combines with J gene TRBJ2-7; possibly TRBD1 for D (5 bases). CDR3 size: 15 residues. Deletions cut 0 bases from V and 1 base from J, with 11 bases between. Germline V gene data show CDR1 as SGDLS and CDR2 as YYNGEE.

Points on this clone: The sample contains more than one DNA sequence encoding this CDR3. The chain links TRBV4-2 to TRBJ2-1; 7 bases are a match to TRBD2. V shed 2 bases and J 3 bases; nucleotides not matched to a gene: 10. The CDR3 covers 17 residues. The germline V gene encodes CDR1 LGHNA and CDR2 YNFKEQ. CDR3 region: CASSQKPSGAFYNEQFF. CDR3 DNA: TGTGCCAGCAGCCAAAAACCCAGCGGGGCGTTCTACAATGAGCAGTTCTTC.

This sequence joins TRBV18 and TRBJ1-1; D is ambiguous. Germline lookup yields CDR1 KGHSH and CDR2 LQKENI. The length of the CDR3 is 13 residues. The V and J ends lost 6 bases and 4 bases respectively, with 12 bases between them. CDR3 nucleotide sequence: TGTGCCAGCTCCCTGTTGACGGGCACTGAAGCTTTCTTT. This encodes CASSLLTGTEAFF.